This entry concerns a single T cell receptor beta chain. The antigen is undetermined. A much larger clone is a single base away; this may be a read error. This CDR3 has 14 amino acids. Germline V gene data show CDR1 as SGHRS and CDR2 as YFSETQ. Individual cDNA molecules each carried unique molecular identifiers attached by the library. TCRdb reprocessed the RACE reads with MiXCR, giving one entry per CDR3 protein. The sample has some 400,000 distinct CDR3 sequences; more than 4.5% are singletons. These data come from a study of human T cells and chemical hapten exposure. Study-level points and caveats: Relative to controls, expanded TCRs formed significantly more large CDR3 similarity clusters.

Time point of the sample: patch test 1, 2 weeks after DPC sensitization. Treatment defined: therapeutic diphenylcyclopropenone sensitization with weekly scalp DPC. The chain uses TRBV5-1 and TRBJ1-6, with 7 positions matching TRBD1. This TCR came from a woman aged 45-59 years with alopecia areata. Some clones in this sample may be carry-over from other donors' samples. Sequencing was performed on whole blood, taken in connection with sensitization to the hapten diphenylcyclopropenone (DPC). The CDR3 loop reads CASSLQGTYSPLNF. The CDR3 nucleotides are TGCGCCAGCAGCTTACAGGGGACTTATTCACCCCTCAACTTT.